This T cell receptor beta chain was captured in a study of CD4 T cells in relation to SARS-CoV-2 and coronaviruses. Study-level background: ViraFEST: approximately nine-day antigen culture of PBMCs, then TCR beta CDR3 sequencing. Negative control cultures got HIV-1 Nef peptides or no peptide.

The assay was immunoSEQ multiplex PCR, and TCRdb's table has in-frame clones only and misses some. The sample records around 26,000 clones, around two thirds being singletons. Unexposed donor CD4+ T cells date from about 2011-2018, before the COVID-19 pandemic. Isolation of CD4+ T cells took place after roughly nine days in culture. Cells permitting, SARS-CoV-2 S/N and four cold-coronavirus spikes were tested on unexposed-donor CD4+ T cells. The ends lost 0 bases at V and 2 bases at J; junction bases unmatched: 2. Germline CDR1 SGDLS, CDR2 YYNGEE. The CDR3 spans 15 residues. Worth noting for this clone: No antigen is known for it.

Sequences were obtained from CD4+ T cells from PBMCs, cultured in vitro. This sequence joins TRBV9 and TRBJ2-5; 9 nucleotides align to TRBD2. The TCR sequence derives from a human donor in good health. The CDR3 protein is CASSVETSGQETQYF. The CDR3 nucleotides are TGTGCCAGCAGCGTAGAGACTAGCGGACAAGAGACCCAGTACTTC.